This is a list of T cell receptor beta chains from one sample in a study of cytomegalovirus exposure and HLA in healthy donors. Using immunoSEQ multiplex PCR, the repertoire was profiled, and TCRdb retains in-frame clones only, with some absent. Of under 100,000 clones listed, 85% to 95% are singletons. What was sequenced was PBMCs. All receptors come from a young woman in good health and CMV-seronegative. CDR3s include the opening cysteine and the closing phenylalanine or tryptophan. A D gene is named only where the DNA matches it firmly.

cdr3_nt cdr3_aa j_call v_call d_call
TGCAGCGTTGGAGAGGGACTAAACACTGAAGCTTTCTTT CSVGEGLNTEAFF TRBJ1-1 TRBV29-1 .
TGCGCCAGCAGCCTCCGACAGATCACAGATACGCAGTATTTT CASSLRQITDTQYF TRBJ2-3 TRBV5-1 .
TGTGCCAGCAGTTTGCCGCTAAGCGGGGGACAGCCCCAGCATTTT CASSLPLSGGQPQHF TRBJ1-5 TRBV28 .
TGCGCCAGCCAGGGAGCGGGAGGCTTGCAGTTCTTC CASQGAGGLQFF TRBJ2-1 TRBV10-1 TRBD2
TGTGCCAGCAGCTTACTAGCGGGAGTAGGTACACACACAGATACGCAGTATTTT CASSLLAGVGTHTDTQYF TRBJ2-3 TRBV11-2 TRBD2
TGTGCCAGCAGTAAACTAGCGGTGGTAACAGATACGCAGTATTTT CASSKLAVVTDTQYF TRBJ2-3 TRBV6-5 TRBD2
TGTGCCAGCAGCTTAGACGGTCGCGGCTACACCTTC CASSLDGRGYTF TRBJ1-2 TRBV7-2 .
TGTGCCACCAGCAGAGATCGCGGAACGGATTCCTACGAGCAGTACTTC CATSRDRGTDSYEQYF TRBJ2-7 TRBV15 .
TGTGCCAGCAGCGCAACAGATTATAGCAATCAGCCCCAGCATTTT CASSATDYSNQPQHF TRBJ1-5 TRBV9 .
TGTGCCAGCAGCGTTGCAGGGTCTGGGGCCAACGTCCTGACTTTC CASSVAGSGANVLTF TRBJ2-6 TRBV9 .
TGTGCCAGCAGTCCTAGCGGGGGCAGCACAGATACGCAGTATTTT CASSPSGGSTDTQYF TRBJ2-3 TRBV7-9 TRBD2